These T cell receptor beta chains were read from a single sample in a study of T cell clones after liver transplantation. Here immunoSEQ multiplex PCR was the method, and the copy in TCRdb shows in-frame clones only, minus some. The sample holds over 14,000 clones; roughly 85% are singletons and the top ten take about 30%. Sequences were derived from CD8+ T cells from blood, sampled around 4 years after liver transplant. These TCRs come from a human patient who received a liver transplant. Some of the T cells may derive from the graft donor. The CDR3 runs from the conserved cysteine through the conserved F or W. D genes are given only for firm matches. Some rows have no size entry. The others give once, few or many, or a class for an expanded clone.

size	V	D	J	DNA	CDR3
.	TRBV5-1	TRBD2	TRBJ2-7	TGCGCCTCAGCCGGGGGGTCCTACGAGCAGTACTTC	CASAGGSYEQYF
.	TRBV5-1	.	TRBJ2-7	TGCGCCAGCAGCTTGGTGGGGGGAGCCTACGAGCAGTACTTC	CASSLVGGAYEQYF
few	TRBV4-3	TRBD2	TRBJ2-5	TGCGCCAGCAGCCAAGCGGGGGGGGAGACCCAGTACTTC	CASSQAGGETQYF
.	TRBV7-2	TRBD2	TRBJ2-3	TGTGCCAGCAGCCAGGGACTAGGGGGCACAGATACGCAGTATTTT	CASSQGLGGTDTQYF
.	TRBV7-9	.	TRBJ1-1	TGTGCCAGCAGCGATCCGACAGACCGGTGGGCTTTCTTT	CASSDPTDRWAFF
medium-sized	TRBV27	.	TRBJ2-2	TGTGCCAGCAGTTCTAACACCGGGGAGCTGTTTTTT	CASSSNTGELFF
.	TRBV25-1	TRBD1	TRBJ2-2	TGTGCCAGCAGACCGTCCGAGACAGGGGAGAACACCGGGGAGCTGTTTTTT	CASRPSETGENTGELFF
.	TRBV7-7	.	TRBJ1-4	TGTGCCAGCAGCTTAGACATCGCTGAAAAACTGTTTTTT	CASSLDIAEKLFF
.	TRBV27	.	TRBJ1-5	TGTGCCAGCAGTTTTACCGCGGGGCCCCAGCATTTT	CASSFTAGPQHF
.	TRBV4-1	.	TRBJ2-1	TGCGCCAGCAGCCAAGATCGAACGGGCCTCTCCTACAATGAGCAGTTCTTC	CASSQDRTGLSYNEQFF
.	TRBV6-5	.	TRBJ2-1	TGTGCCAGCAGTTACGGGGCGAGCAATGAGCAGTTCTTC	CASSYGASNEQFF
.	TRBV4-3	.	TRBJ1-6	TGCGCCAGCAGCGAAATGGACAAGAATTCACCCCTCCACTTT	CASSEMDKNSPLHF
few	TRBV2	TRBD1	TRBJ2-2	TGTGCCAGCAGTTCAGGGGGCATTGCTCCCGGGGAGCTGTTTTTT	CASSSGGIAPGELFF
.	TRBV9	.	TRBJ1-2	TGTGCCAGCAGCGGAAGACAGGTCTATGGCTACACCTTC	CASSGRQVYGYTF
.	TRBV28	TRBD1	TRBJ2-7	TGTGCCAGCAGGGACAGGGGAGTTACCTACGAGCAGTACTTC	CASRDRGVTYEQYF
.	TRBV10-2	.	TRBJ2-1	TGCGCCACTTACCTCGCCAATGAGCAGTTCTTC	CATYLANEQFF
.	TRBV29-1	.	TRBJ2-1	TGCAGCGTTGAAGAGGTGGCGGGGAATGAGCAGTTCTTC	CSVEEVAGNEQFF
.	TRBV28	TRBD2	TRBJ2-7	TGTGCCAGCAGTTTACTAGCGGGGGTCGAGCAGTACTTC	CASSLLAGVEQYF